These 16 T cell receptor beta chains came from one sample sequenced in a study of CD8 T cells in Susac syndrome. Random hexamers primed reverse transcription of about 0.5 to 1 ug RNA. TCRdb ran MiXCR on the immunoSEQ multiplex PCR reads and lists one entry per CDR3 protein. The table shows about 400,000 distinct CDR3 sequences, with more than 80% occurring only once. What was sequenced was CD8+ T cells from PBMCs. The receptor set was obtained from a human donor with multiple sclerosis.

The V call is TRBV5-5, the J call TRBJ1-5; a weak D match, TRBD1 (6 bases). This CDR3 has 15 residues. Trimming stripped 4 bases from V and 3 bases from J, with 14 bases between. CDR1 SGHKS and CDR2 YYEKEE come from the germline V gene (reference sequence). This CDR3 reads CASSPTGIDNQPQHF. For the CDR3, the DNA is TGTGCCAGCAGCCCAACAGGGATCGACAATCAGCCCCAGCATTTT.

The rearrangement joins TRBV19 to TRBJ1-1; D possibly corresponds to TRBD1 (6 bases). This CDR3 is built from 15 residues. In germline, CDR1 is LNHDA, CDR2 SQIVND (reference sequence). Trimming removed 3 bases at V and 0 bases at J, with 11 bases between. The CDR3 spells CASSIEGGMNTEAFF. The CDR3 nucleotides are TGTGCCAGTAGTATCGAGGGGGGCATGAACACTGAAGCTTTCTTT.

This sequence joins TRBV6-5 and TRBJ1-2; 9 bases match TRBD1. The CDR3 has 14 residues. Germline loops: CDR1 MNHEY, CDR2 SVGAGI. Losses at the gene ends were 2 bases for V and 3 bases for J; bases not matched to a gene: 1. CDR3 bases: TGTGCCAGCAGTTACGGACAGGGGCACTATGGCTACACCTTC. It yields the protein CASSYGQGHYGYTF.

This chain joins TRBV7-9 and TRBJ2-1; a weak D match, TRBD2 (5 bases). CDR1 and CDR2 (germline): SEHNR, FQNEAQ (reference sequence). Trimming took off 7 bases at V and 5 bases at J, with 15 bases between the two ends. The CDR3 is 14 amino acids. The CDR3 sequence: CASKFESGDNEQFF. Here the CDR3 DNA reads TGTGCCAGCAAGTTTGAGTCCGGGGACAATGAGCAGTTCTTC. Using reference TRBV7-9 and TRBJ2-1 for the parts outside the CDR3, the full variable domain is DTGVSQNPRHKITKRGQNVTFRCDPISEHNRLYWYRQTLGQGPEFLTYFQNEAQLEKSRLLSDRFSAERPKGSFSTLEIQRTEQGDSAMYLCASKFESGDNEQFFGPGTRLTVL.

J is TRBJ1-1 and V is TRBV7-9; D is unclear. Trimming took 8 bases from V and 1 from J, leaving 14 bases between them. Germline V gene data show CDR1 as SEHNR and CDR2 as FQNEAQ (reference sequence). CDR3 length equals 14 residues. CDR3 residues: CASSPKQRNTEAFF. CDR3 DNA: TGTGCCAGCTCACCGAAACAGCGGAACACTGAAGCTTTCTTT.

The chain has TRBV10-3 and TRBJ2-3, with 11 bases aligning to TRBD2. Trimming took 6 bases from V and 2 from J; bases not matched to a gene: 7. Germline CDR1 is ENHRY and CDR2 is SYGVKD. This CDR3 is 16 amino acids long. DNA of the CDR3: TGTGCCATCAGGGGAATGGGACTAGCGGACACAGATACGCAGTATTTT. Protein: CAIRGMGLADTDTQYF.

V gene TRBV11-2 combines with J gene TRBJ1-2, with 9 positions matching TRBD1. V gave up 5 bases and J gave up 4 bases; unmatched junction bases: 2. The germline CDR1 and CDR2 sequences are SGHAT and FQNNGV. CDR3 length equals 13 residues. CDR3 loop: CASSATGGYGYTF. In DNA, the CDR3 is TGTGCCAGCAGCGCGACAGGGGGCTATGGCTACACCTTC.

V usage is TRBV29-1 and J usage is TRBJ2-1; D may be TRBD2 (5 bases). From germline, CDR1 is SQVTM and CDR2 ANQGSEA. Deletions cut 7 bases from V and 2 bases from J, with 12 bases between. The CDR3 has 13 residues. CDR3 coding DNA: TGCAGCGCCGGGCCGGAGGCCTACAATGAGCAGTTCTTC. Translating gives CSAGPEAYNEQFF.

The chain employs TRBV28 and TRBJ1-2; D gene uncertain. The CDR3 has 12 residues. With 5 bases removed from V and 4 bases from J, the gap between germline ends came to 8 bases. Germline CDR1 reads MDHEN; CDR2 reads SYDVKM. CDR3 nucleotides: TGTGCCAGCAGTACTCTTAGCTATGGCTACACCTTC. Residues: CASSTLSYGYTF.

The rearrangement joins TRBV4-1 to TRBJ1-2; 7 positions agree with TRBD1. V lost 1 base to trimming and J lost 8 bases; unmatched junction nucleotides: 4. The CDR3 loop spans 13 amino acids. Germline values: CDR1 MGHRA, CDR2 YSYEKL. The CDR3 region is CASSQAQGGGYTF. The CDR3 DNA is TGCGCCAGCAGCCAAGCCCAGGGGGGAGGCTACACCTTC.

This clonotype has only a few counts. The chain employs TRBV4-1 and TRBJ2-7, with 7 bases identical to TRBD1. The CDR3 contains 16 residues. The germline V gene has CDR1 MGHRA and CDR2 YSYEKL. V lost 0 bases and J lost 1; bases outside the gene matches: 6. Here the CDR3 DNA reads TGCGCCAGCAGCCAAGAGGCGACAGGGTATTCCTACGAGCAGTACTTC. Translated, it gives CASSQEATGYSYEQYF.

J is TRBJ2-1 and V is TRBV7-6; 8 bases agree with TRBD1. There are 16 residues in the CDR3. The germline CDR1 and CDR2 sequences are SGHVS and FNYEAQ. V dropped 4 bases and J dropped 5; count of bases not matched to a gene: 10. CDR3 nucleotide sequence: TGTGCCAGCAGCTCCTCAAGACAGGGGATTCACAATGAGCAGTTCTTC. Its protein product is CASSSSRQGIHNEQFF.

The genes are TRBV7-9 and TRBJ2-7; no firm D call. V was pared by 5 bases and J by 3 bases, with 14 bases between. The germline gives CDR1 SEHNR, CDR2 FQNEAQ (reference sequence). The CDR3 runs 14 residues. This CDR3 is CASSDRSSGYEQYF. The CDR3 DNA reads as TGTGCCAGCAGCGATCGGTCGAGTGGCTACGAGCAGTACTTC.

The gene calls are TRBV27 and TRBJ1-6, with D possibly being TRBD1 (5 bases). CDR3 length: 15 residues. In germline, CDR1 is MNHEY, CDR2 SMNVEV (reference sequence). Trimming stripped 2 bases from V and 8 bases from J, with 13 bases between. CDR3 residues: CASSLVGDGDSPLHF. In DNA, the CDR3 is TGTGCCAGCAGTTTAGTAGGGGACGGGGATTCACCCCTCCACTTT.

V usage is TRBV20-1 and J usage is TRBJ1-5; 7 positions agree with TRBD1. J lost 0 bases, V lost 4 bases, and 6 bases had no gene match. This CDR3 is built from 15 residues. Germline loops: CDR1 DFQATT, CDR2 SNEGSKA (reference sequence). The CDR3 sequence is CSATPGGYSNQPQHF. The CDR3 DNA reads TGCAGTGCTACCCCAGGGGGTTATAGCAATCAGCCCCAGCATTTT.

The chain employs TRBV14 and TRBJ2-7; 8 bases map to TRBD1. The germline V gene encodes CDR1 SGHDN and CDR2 FVKESK. The CDR3 sequence is 16 residues long. Losses at the gene ends were 0 bases for V and 7 bases for J; bases not matched to a gene: 11. CDR3 protein: CASSQDSDRAPGEQYF. The CDR3 nucleotides read TGTGCCAGCAGCCAAGATTCGGACAGGGCCCCGGGAGAGCAGTACTTC. The entire variable domain, with the rest obtained from reference TRBV14 and TRBJ2-7, is as follows: EAGVTQFPSHSVIEKGQTVTLRCDPISGHDNLYWYRRVMGKEIKFLLHFVKESKQDESGMPNNRFLAERTGGTYSTLKVQPAELEDSGVYFCASSQDSDRAPGEQYFGPGTRLTVT.